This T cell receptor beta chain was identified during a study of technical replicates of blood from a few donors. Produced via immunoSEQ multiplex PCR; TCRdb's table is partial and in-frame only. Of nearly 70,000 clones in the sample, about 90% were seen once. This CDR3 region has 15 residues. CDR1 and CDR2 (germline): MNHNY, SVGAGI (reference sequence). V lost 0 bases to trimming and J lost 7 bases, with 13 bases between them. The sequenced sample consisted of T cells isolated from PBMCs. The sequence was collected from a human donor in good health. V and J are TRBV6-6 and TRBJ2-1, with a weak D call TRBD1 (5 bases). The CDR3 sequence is CASSYSGAQGNEQFF. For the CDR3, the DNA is TGTGCCAGCAGTTACTCAGGCGCCCAGGGTAATGAGCAGTTCTTC.